This is a list of T cell receptor beta chains from one sample in a study of blood T cell repertoires in COVID-19. Sequencing was performed with immunoSEQ multiplex PCR; in TCRdb, only in-frame clones are kept and a portion is missing. The table records roughly 250,000 clones, 70% to 90% of them present only once. The sample taken for sequencing was peripheral blood. The receptors come from a woman between 45 and 60 years old with acute or convalescent COVID-19. Each CDR3 is given with its conserved first and last residue. D genes are given only for firm matches. Clone size is shown for a subset of rows, as once, few, many or a class of expanded clone.

cdr3_nt	cdr3_aa	j_call	clone_size	d_call	v_call
TGTGCCACCAGTAGGGGAGGGGCAATGTACGAGCAGTACTTC	CATSRGGAMYEQYF	TRBJ2-7	NA	TRBD2	TRBV24-1
TGCGCCAGCGCAGCGTTCTCCTACGAGCAGTACTTC	CASAAFSYEQYF	TRBJ2-7	NA	NA	TRBV5-1
TGTGCCACCAGTGATAATACAGGGACGGATTACTATGGCTACACCTTC	CATSDNTGTDYYGYTF	TRBJ1-2	once	NA	TRBV24-1
TGCGCCAGCAGCCAATCGGAGGGGAACTATGGCTACACCTTC	CASSQSEGNYGYTF	TRBJ1-2	NA	NA	TRBV4-1
TGTGCCAGCAGCCCTAAAAGCGCACAACCACCTAATGAAAAACTGTTTTTT	CASSPKSAQPPNEKLFF	TRBJ1-4	NA	NA	TRBV21-1
TGTGCCAGCAGCCCTCGTGAGGGCTACCAAGAGACCCAGTACTTC	CASSPREGYQETQYF	TRBJ2-5	once	NA	TRBV5-4
TGTGCCAGCAGCTTAGGGGGACTTTCCTATGGCTACACCTTC	CASSLGGLSYGYTF	TRBJ1-2	few	NA	TRBV7-9
TGTGCCAGCTCACCGACAGGTACAGAGACCCAGTACTTC	CASSPTGTETQYF	TRBJ2-5	NA	NA	TRBV18
TGTGCCAGCACCCTCTGGGGGGGGGCGGGTGAAAAACTGTTTTTT	CASTLWGGAGEKLFF	TRBJ1-4	NA	NA	TRBV6-5
TGCGCCAGCAGCCGGACAGGGGTCTATGGCTACACCTTC	CASSRTGVYGYTF	TRBJ1-2	few	TRBD1	TRBV4-3
TGTGCCAGCAGCTTAGGGGCGGGAGTCAACAATGAGCAGTTCTTC	CASSLGAGVNNEQFF	TRBJ2-1	NA	TRBD2	TRBV7-3
TGCGCCAGCAGCCAAGAAGGGGGGGCGACGCAGTATTTT	CASSQEGGATQYF	TRBJ2-3	NA	NA	TRBV4-3
TGTGCCAGCGGACCAACAGGGGTGAATGAGCAGTTCTTC	CASGPTGVNEQFF	TRBJ2-1	NA	TRBD1	TRBV11-3
TGCGCCAGCAGCTTGGCAGGAGGTAGCGGGATCCCCTACGAGCAGTACTTC	CASSLAGGSGIPYEQYF	TRBJ2-7	NA	TRBD2	TRBV5-1
TGTGCTAGCAGCCCAGGGACAGGGTCTAATGAAAAACTGTTTTTT	CASSPGTGSNEKLFF	TRBJ1-4	NA	TRBD1	TRBV7-7
TGTGCCAGCAGTTTGTCAGGGAACATTCAGTACTTC	CASSLSGNIQYF	TRBJ2-4	few	NA	TRBV12-3/TRBV12-4
TGTGCCAGCAGTCCCCGGACAGGAACCTACGAGCAGTACTTC	CASSPRTGTYEQYF	TRBJ2-7	NA	TRBD1	TRBV28
TGTGCCAGCACCCTGGGCTGGATTAAGAACACTGAAGCTTTCTTT	CASTLGWIKNTEAFF	TRBJ1-1	few	NA	TRBV11-1
TGTGCCAGCAGGGTGACTAGCCCAGATACGCAGTATTTT	CASRVTSPDTQYF	TRBJ2-3	NA	TRBD2	TRBV28
TGCGCCAGCAGCTTGGCCCTCAGGTGGGGCTCACCCCTCCACTTT	CASSLALRWGSPLHF	TRBJ1-6	NA	NA	TRBV5-1
TGTGCCAGCAGTGGGATAGCTAGCGGGAGTGGAGATGAGCAGTTCTTC	CASSGIASGSGDEQFF	TRBJ2-1	NA	TRBD2	TRBV6-1
TGTGCCATCAGTGAGTTTGAGGGACAGGGGCCTCAGCCCCAGCATTTT	CAISEFEGQGPQPQHF	TRBJ1-5	NA	TRBD1	TRBV10-3
TGCGCCAGCAGCTTGGCCGGACAGGGTGAGACCCAGTACTTC	CASSLAGQGETQYF	TRBJ2-5	NA	TRBD1	TRBV5-1
TGTGCCAGCAGCGTAGAATCGGACAGACTAATTTCGAATGAGCAGTTCTTC	CASSVESDRLISNEQFF	TRBJ2-1	NA	NA	TRBV9
TGTGCCAGCAGCCAAACCGAGTCGGAGCAGTTCTTC	CASSQTESEQFF	TRBJ2-1	NA	NA	TRBV3-1/TRBV3-2
TGTGCCAGCAGCTTCCAAGCGGGTGCCTCCTACAATGAGCAGTTCTTC	CASSFQAGASYNEQFF	TRBJ2-1	NA	NA	TRBV7-2
TGTGCCAGCAGCCGGGACAGCCGCTACGAGCAGTACTTC	CASSRDSRYEQYF	TRBJ2-7	once	TRBD1	TRBV6-5
TGTGCCACCCGTGACTTTACACAAGAGACCCAGTACTTC	CATRDFTQETQYF	TRBJ2-5	NA	NA	TRBV3-1/TRBV3-2
TGTGCCAGCAGCTTAGATGCCTGGACAGGGTTGTATGAAAAACTGTTTTTT	CASSLDAWTGLYEKLFF	TRBJ1-4	NA	TRBD1	TRBV7-2
TGTGCCATCAGTGAGTCGAGCATTAATGAAAAACTGTTTTTT	CAISESSINEKLFF	TRBJ1-4	once	NA	TRBV10-3
TGTGCCAGCAGCTCGACAGGGGAGGACACTGAAGCTTTCTTT	CASSSTGEDTEAFF	TRBJ1-1	NA	TRBD1	TRBV5-5
TGTGCCAGCAGTTACGGTCCGGACAGGGTCTCCTACGAGCAGTACTTC	CASSYGPDRVSYEQYF	TRBJ2-7	NA	TRBD1	TRBV6-2/TRBV6-3
TGTGCCACCAGTGATCCACAGGGAACTAATGAAAAACTGTTTTTT	CATSDPQGTNEKLFF	TRBJ1-4	NA	NA	TRBV24-1
TGTGCCAGCAGCTTAGCAGGGTTTGTGAACACTGAAGCTTTCTTT	CASSLAGFVNTEAFF	TRBJ1-1	NA	NA	TRBV11-2
TGTGCCAGCAGCCCCCAGCAGGGACTCAACGAGCAGTACTTC	CASSPQQGLNEQYF	TRBJ2-7	NA	NA	TRBV7-9
TGTGCCAGCAGTTCCCTGACTAGCGGGAGGCCCCGGGGGACGGAGGAGCAGTACTTC	CASSSLTSGRPRGTEEQYF	TRBJ2-7	few	TRBD2	TRBV27
TGTGCCAGCAGCTTGGCGACTAACCCATACGAGCAGTACTTC	CASSLATNPYEQYF	TRBJ2-7	NA	NA	TRBV5-6
TGTGCCAGCAGTTTCGGAGCGGGAGGGCACACCGGGGAGCTGTTTTTT	CASSFGAGGHTGELFF	TRBJ2-2	NA	TRBD2	TRBV28
TGTGCCAGCAGCGTAGATCAGGGTCAAGCTTTCTTT	CASSVDQGQAFF	TRBJ1-1	NA	NA	TRBV9
TGTGCCAGCAGCGTAGCTCCCGGACAGGCGAGGACTGAAGCTTTCTTT	CASSVAPGQARTEAFF	TRBJ1-1	NA	TRBD1	TRBV9
TGTGCCAGCAGCTGGGGTACTAGTATTGCCTACAATGAGCAGTTCTTC	CASSWGTSIAYNEQFF	TRBJ2-1	NA	NA	TRBV5-5
TGCGCCAGCAGCTTGGGGATACTAGCGGGATCGAATGAGCAGTTCTTC	CASSLGILAGSNEQFF	TRBJ2-1	NA	TRBD2	TRBV5-1
TGCGCCAGCAGCCGGGCCCCGGGACTAGCGGGAGGCAAAACCGGGGAGCTGTTTTTT	CASSRAPGLAGGKTGELFF	TRBJ2-2	NA	TRBD2	TRBV5-1
TGTGCCAGCAGTACGACAGCAGCCTACGAGCAGTACTTC	CASSTTAAYEQYF	TRBJ2-7	NA	NA	TRBV7-9
TGTGCCATCAGCTGGACTAGTGATCCCTACGAGCAGTACTTC	CAISWTSDPYEQYF	TRBJ2-7	NA	TRBD2	TRBV10-3
TGCGCCAGCAGCCTCGCGGGACAGGGGAATGAGCAGTTCTTC	CASSLAGQGNEQFF	TRBJ2-1	NA	TRBD1	TRBV5-1
TGTGCCAGCAGCTTAGACCGGGACACCACCTACGAGCAGTACTTC	CASSLDRDTTYEQYF	TRBJ2-7	NA	NA	TRBV7-2